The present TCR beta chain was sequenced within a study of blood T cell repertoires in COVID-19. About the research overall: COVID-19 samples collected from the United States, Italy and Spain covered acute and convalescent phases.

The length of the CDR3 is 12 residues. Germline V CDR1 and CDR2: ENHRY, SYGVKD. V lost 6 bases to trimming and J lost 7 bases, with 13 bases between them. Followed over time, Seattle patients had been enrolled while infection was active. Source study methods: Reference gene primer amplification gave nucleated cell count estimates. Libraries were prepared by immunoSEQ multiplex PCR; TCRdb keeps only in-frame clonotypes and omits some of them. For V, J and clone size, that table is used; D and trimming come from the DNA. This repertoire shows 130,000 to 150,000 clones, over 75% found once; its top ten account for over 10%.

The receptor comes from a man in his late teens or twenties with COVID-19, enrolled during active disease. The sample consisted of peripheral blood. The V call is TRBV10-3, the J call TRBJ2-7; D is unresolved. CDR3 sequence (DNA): TGTGCCATCAGCTCCCTAACTTCTGAGCAGTACTTC. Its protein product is CAISSLTSEQYF.